The present entry profiles one T cell receptor (beta chain) with its context. The antigen is undetermined. This record belongs to a study of neurological immune-mediated disorders. The V gene end was trimmed by 4 bases and the J gene end by 7 bases; junction bases not matched to a gene: 9. CDR1 is SGHTA, CDR2 FQGTGA, per germline. The length of the CDR3 is 15 residues. PBMCs stored at -80 C, numbering 2 million, were the origin of the unsorted libraries. Findings and limits, study-wide: The most TCR clonal expansion was seen in HTLV-1-associated myelopathy, and the least was seen in multiple sclerosis, which fell below healthy controls. Subjects shared no identical expanded-clone CDR3 amino acid sequences, suggesting private TCR-beta repertoires in all groups.

A 10-nucleotide random UMI tagged transcripts in template-switch 5'RACE cDNA synthesis. TCRdb reprocessed the 5' RACE reads via MiXCR and lists one record per CDR3 protein. The table lists tens of thousands of distinct CDR3 sequences, roughly 5.6% of them singletons. The receptor was derived from a man aged 18 to 35 with multiple sclerosis. The sample was PBMCs. The chain links TRBV7-3 to TRBJ1-2; 10 bases are a match to TRBD1. This CDR3 is CASSSAGTGVFGYTF. The DNA of the CDR3 is TGTGCCAGCAGCTCCGCCGGGACAGGGGTGTTTGGCTACACCTTC.